The 32 T cell receptor beta chains below come from one sample, sequenced in a study of cytotoxic CD8 clonotypes in ibrutinib-treated CLL. Data came from immunoSEQ multiplex PCR; TCRdb stores just in-frame clones and leaves some out. Counted here are hundreds of thousands of clones, approximately 67% occurring once; the ten biggest clones make up just under 6.5%. Sequenced material: PBMCs, taken after 36 months of ibrutinib treatment. The receptors here all came from a human donor with chronic lymphocytic leukemia.

The V gene is TRBV18, the J gene TRBJ1-1; TRBD1 matches at 8 bases. There are 13 residues in the CDR3. J lost 8 bases, V lost 6 bases, and 8 bases had no gene match. The germline V gene encodes CDR1 KGHSH and CDR2 LQKENI. The CDR3 here is CASSQKGTGEAFF. CDR3 bases: TGTGCCAGCTCCCAAAAAGGGACAGGAGAAGCTTTCTTT.

This chain joins TRBV28 and TRBJ2-5; D call uncertain. Trimming removed 6 bases from V and 4 bases from J, with 6 bases in between. Germline assignment: CDR1 MDHEN and CDR2 SYDVKM. The length of the CDR3 is 11 residues. The CDR3: CASSLTETQYF. The CDR3 coding sequence is TGTGCCAGCAGCCTGACAGAGACCCAGTACTTC. Using reference TRBV28 and TRBJ2-5 for the parts outside the CDR3, the full variable domain is DVKVTQSSRYLVKRTGEKVFLECVQDMDHENMFWYRQDPGLGLRLIYFSYDVKMKEKGDIPEGYSVSREKKERFSLILESASTNQTSMYLCASSLTETQYFGPGTRLLVL.

CDR3 sequence (DNA): TGTGCCAGCAGTTTACTAGCGGGAGACGCTGAGCAGTTCTTC. This translates into CASSLLAGDAEQFF. The chain joins TRBV28 to TRBJ2-1; 10 bases are shared with TRBD2. V was clipped by 2 bases and J by 9 bases; unmatched bases: 4. CDR3 length: 14 amino acids. Germline V lookup: CDR1 MDHEN, CDR2 SYDVKM.

J is TRBJ2-3 and V is TRBV19; D is unresolved. CDR3 size: 14 residues. With 3 bases removed from V and 5 bases from J, the gap between germline ends came to 12 bases. Germline V CDR1 and CDR2: LNHDA, SQIVND (reference sequence). The CDR3 nucleotides read TGTGCCAGTAGTATTAGAACCATTCGAGATACGCAGTATTTT. This gives the protein CASSIRTIRDTQYF.

J is TRBJ1-1 and V is TRBV11-3; D unclear. V lost 4 bases and J 8 bases, leaving 17 bases between the germline ends. The CDR3 runs to 14 residues. Germline CDR1 reads SGHNT; CDR2 reads YENEEA. CDR3 bases: TGTGCCAGCAGCTATGTCATAGGGTCCTACGAAGCTTTCTTT. Its protein product is CASSYVIGSYEAFF.

Points on this clone: This sample includes further DNA sequences coding for the same CDR3. This chain connects TRBV5-4 to TRBJ2-7; the D gene is possibly TRBD2 (6 bases). V dropped 2 bases and J dropped 4 bases, with 16 bases sitting between them. Looked up from germline, CDR1 is SGHNT and CDR2 is YYREEE (reference sequence). The CDR3 contains 15 residues. CDR3 sequence: CASSLGTSGGYEQYF. The CDR3 DNA reads as TGTGCCAGCAGCTTAGGGACCTCCGGGGGTTACGAGCAGTACTTC.

This rearrangement joins TRBV5-1 to TRBJ2-7, with 7 bases matching TRBD1. V trimming: 4 bases; J trimming: 5 bases; junction bases outside the gene matches: 9. CDR3 size: 14 residues. Germline V CDR1 and CDR2: SGHRS, YFSETQ. CDR3 residues: CASSVRDSEHEQYF. DNA of the CDR3: TGCGCCAGCAGCGTAAGGGACAGTGAACACGAGCAGTACTTC.

The chain combines TRBV10-2 with TRBJ1-2; D remains ambiguous. This CDR3 has 13 residues. Trimming pared 2 bases from V and 4 bases from J, leaving 8 bases between. Germline V gives CDR1 WSHSY, CDR2 SAAADI. Here the CDR3 DNA reads TGCGCCAGCAGTGAGATACCTAGCTATGGCTACACCTTC. This gives the protein CASSEIPSYGYTF.

This rearrangement joins TRBV4-1 to TRBJ2-3; 11 nucleotides align to TRBD2. Per germline, CDR1 MGHRA and CDR2 YSYEKL. J was trimmed by 4 bases and V by 0 bases; bases with no gene match: 12. This CDR3 is built from 19 residues. CDR3 sequence: CASSQDRRASGRIPDTQYF. Here the CDR3 DNA reads TGCGCCAGCAGCCAAGATCGAAGGGCTAGCGGGAGGATTCCAGATACGCAGTATTTT.

The chain is built from TRBV9 and TRBJ2-7; no firm D call. V gave up 1 base and J gave up 6 bases, with 8 bases separating them. This CDR3 is built from 12 residues. Germline CDR1 reads SGDLS; CDR2 reads YYNGEE. The CDR3 coding sequence is TGTGCCAGCAGCGTACGGTTCGGCGAGCAGTACTTC. Translated: CASSVRFGEQYF.

The chain employs TRBV28 and TRBJ2-7; 11 nucleotides match TRBD2. Germline V CDR1 and CDR2: MDHEN, SYDVKM. Trimming cost V 4 bases and J 0 bases; bases outside gene matches: 5. The CDR3 length is 16 residues. The CDR3 is CASSSYGTSGSYEQYF. CDR3 bases: TGTGCCAGCAGTTCTTATGGGACTAGCGGCTCCTACGAGCAGTACTTC.

This clone was seen repeatedly, ten times or more. This chain uses TRBV6-5 with TRBJ1-4; TRBD1 matches at 7 bases. Losses at the gene ends were 1 base for V and 4 bases for J; bases not matched to a gene: 6. This CDR3 spans 16 amino acids. The germline V gene encodes CDR1 MNHEY and CDR2 SVGAGI. The CDR3 coding sequence is TGTGCCAGCAGTTACTGGGACAGTGAGATTAATGAAAAACTGTTTTTT. Amino acids: CASSYWDSEINEKLFF.

V is TRBV6-5 and J is TRBJ1-5, with 8 nucleotides matching TRBD1. This CDR3 contains 14 residues. Trimming cost V 2 bases and J 4 bases; bases outside gene matches: 1. Germline values: CDR1 MNHEY, CDR2 SVGAGI. CDR3 in amino acids: CASSYGTGNQPQHF. DNA for the CDR3: TGTGCCAGCAGTTACGGGACAGGAAATCAGCCCCAGCATTTT.

This chain joins TRBV27 and TRBJ1-2, with a possible D match to TRBD1 (5 bases). From germline, CDR1 is MNHEY and CDR2 SMNVEV (reference sequence). V gave up 2 bases and J gave up 0 bases, with 13 bases separating them. This CDR3 comprises 16 residues. This CDR3 is CASSLRVRDSNYGYTF. CDR3 bases: TGTGCCAGCAGTTTAAGGGTCAGGGACTCTAACTATGGCTACACCTTC.

This clone came up a few times. The rearrangement joins TRBV19 to TRBJ1-1, with unresolved D. The germline gives CDR1 LNHDA, CDR2 SQIVND (reference sequence). V was trimmed by 7 bases and J by 1 base, leaving 7 bases between them. The CDR3 length is 12 residues. CDR3 in DNA: TGTGCCAGTAAAACGGGGAACACTGAAGCTTTCTTT. As protein: CASKTGNTEAFF.

The rearrangement links TRBV7-8 to TRBJ2-5, with D tentatively TRBD1 or TRBD2 (5 bases each). This CDR3 spans 14 amino acids. CDR1 and CDR2 from the germline V gene are SGHVS and FQNEAQ. The germline V and J ends were trimmed by 5 bases and 5 bases, with 15 bases remaining between them. CDR3 DNA: TGTGCCAGCAGCCTAGGGCTGGGGGTTGAGACCCAGTACTTC. Residues: CASSLGLGVETQYF.

This clone was picked up one time. V and J are TRBV13 and TRBJ2-5; D remains unclear. The V and J ends lost 5 bases and 1 base respectively, with 14 bases between them. Germline V gene sequence: CDR1 PRHDT, CDR2 FYEKMQ (reference sequence). The CDR3 covers 15 residues. CDR3 DNA: TGTGCCAGCAGCCTACTCCTTAGAGGCCAAGAGACCCAGTACTTC. Protein sequence: CASSLLLRGQETQYF. The full variable domain, in which reference TRBV13 and TRBJ2-5 provide the parts outside the CDR3, is AAGVIQSPRHLIKEKRETATLKCYPIPRHDTVYWYQQGPGQDPQFLISFYEKMQSDKGSIPDRFSAQQFSDYHSELNMSSLELGDSALYFCASSLLLRGQETQYFGPGTRLLVL.

The J gene is TRBJ2-7, the V gene TRBV5-1, with D unclear. The CDR3 extends over 13 amino acids. V was cut by 5 bases and J by 2 bases, with 11 bases left in between. Germline CDR1 is SGHRS and CDR2 is YFSETQ. CDR3 protein: CASSDFTAYEQYF. CDR3 in DNA: TGCGCCAGCAGTGACTTTACAGCCTACGAGCAGTACTTC.

CDR3 coding DNA: TGTGCCACACGGGACAGGGGAATTCGCTTTGATGAAAAACTGTTTTTT. Translation gives CATRDRGIRFDEKLFF. V and J are TRBV2 and TRBJ1-4; 10 positions match TRBD1. The CDR3 runs to 16 residues. Trimming took 10 bases from V and 6 from J; bases not matched to a gene: 14. From germline, CDR1 is SNHLY and CDR2 FYNNEI. Drawing the rest from reference TRBV2 and TRBJ1-4, the complete variable domain is EPEVTQTPSHQVTQMGQEVILRCVPISNHLYFYWYRQILGQKVEFLVSFYNNEISEKSEIFDDQFSVERPDGSNFTLKIRSTKLEDSAMYFCATRDRGIRFDEKLFFGSGTQLSVL.

V is TRBV25-1 and J is TRBJ2-1, with 14 bases identical to TRBD2. Germline trimming cut 4 bases from V and 9 bases from J; bases unmatched to any gene: 2. Per the germline V gene, CDR1 is MGHDK and CDR2 is SYGVNS. The CDR3 runs to 14 residues. CDR3 coding DNA: TGTGCCAGCAGTGGACTAGCGGGAGGGTTTGAGCAGTTCTTC. As protein: CASSGLAGGFEQFF.

The J gene is TRBJ2-7, the V gene TRBV28; D call uncertain. CDR1 is MDHEN and CDR2 is SYDVKM in the germline V gene. V was pared by 7 bases and J by 0 bases, with 19 bases between. The CDR3 extends over 16 amino acids. In DNA, the CDR3 is TGTGCCAGCATACCCTCTCTTATGATGAGCTCCTACGAGCAGTACTTC. Amino acids: CASIPSLMMSSYEQYF.

The chain joins TRBV28 to TRBJ1-5, with a weak D call TRBD1 (5 bases). The germline V and J ends were trimmed by 0 bases and 5 bases, with 20 bases remaining between them. CDR3 length equals 18 residues. The germline V gene encodes CDR1 MDHEN and CDR2 SYDVKM. The CDR3 here is CASSLWQRRSGGHQPQHF. The CDR3 nucleotides read TGTGCCAGCAGTTTATGGCAGCGAAGATCTGGGGGACATCAGCCCCAGCATTTT.

The rearrangement joins TRBV2 to TRBJ2-2; 9 bases are shared with TRBD1. Looked up from germline, CDR1 is SNHLY and CDR2 is FYNNEI. CDR3 size: 13 residues. V gave up 6 bases and J gave up 6 bases; unmatched junction bases: 2. CDR3 DNA: TGTGCCAGCAGGGGACAGGGCCCCGGGGAGCTGTTTTTT. It codes for CASRGQGPGELFF.

This clone has just a few counts. The genes are TRBV11-2 and TRBJ1-1, with D possibly TRBD1 on 6 matching bases. Per germline, CDR1 SGHAT and CDR2 FQNNGV. This CDR3 spans 13 amino acids. The V end lost 2 bases, the J end lost 7 bases, and 11 bases lay between the germline ends. The CDR3 nucleotides read TGTGCCAGCAGCTTATCATGGGGGCTTGAAGCTTTCTTT. Translated, it gives CASSLSWGLEAFF.

This clone was seen a few times. This chain links TRBV9 with TRBJ1-2; possible D gene TRBD1, 5 bases. Per germline, CDR1 SGDLS and CDR2 YYNGEE. CDR3 length: 14 residues. Between the trimmed V and J ends, which lost 0 bases and 4 bases, there was a span of 10 bases. CDR3 DNA sequence: TGTGCCAGCAGCGTAGGGGGGGAGAGCTATGGCTACACCTTC. This encodes CASSVGGESYGYTF.

The V call is TRBV11-3, the J call TRBJ2-2; TRBD1 aligns across 9 bases. V lost 5 bases and J lost 4; bases outside the gene matches: 5. This CDR3 comprises 15 residues. Germline V lookup: CDR1 SGHNT, CDR2 YENEEA. The CDR3: CASSVQGAATGELFF. In DNA form, the CDR3 reads TGTGCCAGCAGCGTACAGGGGGCGGCCACCGGGGAGCTGTTTTTT. Complete variable domain (other parts from reference TRBV11-3 and TRBJ2-2): EAGVVQSPRYKIIEKKQPVAFWCNPISGHNTLYWYLQNLGQGPELLIRYENEEAVDDSQLPKDRFSAERLKGVDSTLKIQPAELGDSAVYLCASSVQGAATGELFFGEGSRLTVL.

The rearrangement uses TRBV18 and TRBJ2-7; 7 bases are shared with TRBD2. After removal of 1 base from V and 0 bases from J, the junction contained 9 bases not matched to a gene. The CDR3 is 17 amino acids. Germline lookup yields CDR1 KGHSH and CDR2 LQKENI. CDR3 nucleotide sequence: TGTGCCAGCTCACCACTCGCTAGCGGTAGTTTCTCCTACGAGCAGTACTTC. Protein: CASSPLASGSFSYEQYF.

The rearrangement joins TRBV29-1 to TRBJ2-1, with 7 bases lining up with TRBD2. CDR1 and CDR2 (germline): SQVTM, ANQGSEA. CDR3 length: 18 residues. Trimming cost V 8 bases and J 0 bases; bases outside gene matches: 19. CDR3 loop: CSMSGATDPRSSYNEQFF. CDR3 sequence (DNA): TGCAGCATGAGCGGGGCCACTGACCCGAGAAGCTCCTACAATGAGCAGTTCTTC.

The chain combines TRBV5-4 with TRBJ2-1, with 9 bases lining up with TRBD2. This CDR3 is 14 amino acids long. V lost 2 bases, J lost 9 bases, and 6 bases stayed unmatched. Germline values: CDR1 SGHNT, CDR2 YYREEE (reference sequence). The CDR3 protein is CASSFGGGAREQFF. The DNA for the CDR3 is TGTGCCAGCAGCTTTGGCGGGGGGGCTCGTGAGCAGTTCTTC.

The CDR3 loop reads CSVEGLRDGYTF. The DNA of the CDR3 is TGCAGCGTTGAGGGACTCCGGGATGGCTACACCTTC. The chain employs TRBV29-1 and TRBJ1-2, with D perhaps matching TRBD1 (5 bases). V dropped 3 bases and J dropped 6 bases, with 11 bases sitting between them. In germline, CDR1 is SQVTM, CDR2 ANQGSEA. The CDR3 spans 12 residues.

This clone is a singleton in its sample. V and J are TRBV5-8 and TRBJ2-5; TRBD1 aligns across 7 bases. Germline CDR1 is SGHTS and CDR2 is YDEGEE. V lost 0 bases to trimming and J lost 1 base; unmatched junction nucleotides: 3. CDR3 length equals 15 residues. The CDR3 reads CASSLGRTGQETQYF. CDR3 DNA: TGTGCCAGCAGCTTGGGGCGGACAGGCCAAGAGACCCAGTACTTC.

In this sample, this clone turned up a few times. The chain joins TRBV5-6 to TRBJ1-5, with 8 bases that match TRBD1. The CDR3 has 15 amino acids. The germline V gene has CDR1 SGHDT and CDR2 YYEEEE. The junction had 8 bases not matched to a gene; V was cut back by 4 bases and J by 5 bases. The CDR3 region is CASSNGQGSHQPQHF. CDR3 sequence (DNA): TGTGCCAGCAGCAATGGACAGGGCTCCCATCAGCCCCAGCATTTT.